The sequence of this TCR beta chain was determined in a study of CD8+ T cells in alopecia areata. Across the study: Each day, treated patients took oral tofacitinib twice, at 5 to 10 mg per dose. Findings of the study overall: Elevated clonality characterized lesional scalp relative to normal scalp, particularly in alopecia totalis/universalis.

Sorted populations comprised CD4+ and CD8+ T cells obtained from PBMCs. V shed 5 bases and J shed 6 bases, with 13 bases lying between them. The CDR3 has 13 amino acids. Germline V CDR1 and CDR2: SEHNR, FQNEAQ (reference sequence). Following RNA extraction, reverse transcription yielded cDNA that acted as the sequencing template. Produced via immunoSEQ multiplex PCR; TCRdb's table is partial and in-frame only. The data show 250,000 or so clones, with 67% seen just once and roughly 1.2% held by the top ten. On this clone itself: The antigen is unknown.

The chain uses TRBV7-9 and TRBJ1-1; tentatively, D is TRBD1 (5 bases). This receptor was identified in a human donor with alopecia areata. Sequenced here: CD4+ T cells sorted from blood, sampled at week 0. CDR3 in amino acids: CASSEDNPPEAFF. The CDR3 bases are TGTGCCAGCAGCGAGGACAATCCGCCTGAAGCTTTCTTT.